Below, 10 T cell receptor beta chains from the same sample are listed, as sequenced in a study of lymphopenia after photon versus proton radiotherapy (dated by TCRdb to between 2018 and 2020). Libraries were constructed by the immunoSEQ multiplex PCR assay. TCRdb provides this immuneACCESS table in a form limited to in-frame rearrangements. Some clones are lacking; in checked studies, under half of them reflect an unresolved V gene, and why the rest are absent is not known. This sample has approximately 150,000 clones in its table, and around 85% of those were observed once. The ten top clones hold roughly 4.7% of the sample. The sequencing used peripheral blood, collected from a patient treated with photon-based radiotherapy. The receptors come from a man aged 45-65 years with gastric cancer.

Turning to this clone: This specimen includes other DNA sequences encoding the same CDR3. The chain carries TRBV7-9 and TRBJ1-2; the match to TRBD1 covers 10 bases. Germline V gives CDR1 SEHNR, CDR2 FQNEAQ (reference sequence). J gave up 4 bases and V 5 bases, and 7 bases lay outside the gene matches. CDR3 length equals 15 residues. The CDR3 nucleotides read TGTGCCAGCAGCCCTGGGACAGGGGTGGGCTATGGCTACACCTTC. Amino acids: CASSPGTGVGYGYTF.

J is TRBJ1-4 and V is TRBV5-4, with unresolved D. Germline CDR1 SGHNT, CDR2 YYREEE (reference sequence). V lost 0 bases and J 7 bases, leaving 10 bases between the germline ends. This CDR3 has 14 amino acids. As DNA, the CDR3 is TGTGCCAGCAGCTTGGGGGCGCGTAGTGAAAAACTGTTTTTT. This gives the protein CASSLGARSEKLFF.

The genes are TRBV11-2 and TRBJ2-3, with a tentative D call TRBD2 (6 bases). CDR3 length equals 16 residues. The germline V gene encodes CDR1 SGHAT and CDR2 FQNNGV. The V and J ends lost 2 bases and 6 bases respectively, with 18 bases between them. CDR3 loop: CASSLWTPGGRDTQYF. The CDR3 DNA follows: TGTGCCAGCAGCTTATGGACTCCCGGAGGGAGGGATACGCAGTATTTT. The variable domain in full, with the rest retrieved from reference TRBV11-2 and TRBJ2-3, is EAGVAQSPRYKIIEKRQSVAFWCNPISGHATLYWYQQILGQGPKLLIQFQNNGVVDDSQLPKDRFSAERLKGVDSTLKIQPAKLEDSAVYLCASSLWTPGGRDTQYFGPGTRLTVL.

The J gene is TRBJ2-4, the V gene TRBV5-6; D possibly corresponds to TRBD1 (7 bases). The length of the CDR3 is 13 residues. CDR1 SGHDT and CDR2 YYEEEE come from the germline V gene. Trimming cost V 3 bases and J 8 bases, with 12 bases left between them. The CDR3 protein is CASSSLRGDIQYF. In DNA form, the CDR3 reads TGTGCCAGCAGCTCTCTCAGGGGGGACATTCAGTACTTC.

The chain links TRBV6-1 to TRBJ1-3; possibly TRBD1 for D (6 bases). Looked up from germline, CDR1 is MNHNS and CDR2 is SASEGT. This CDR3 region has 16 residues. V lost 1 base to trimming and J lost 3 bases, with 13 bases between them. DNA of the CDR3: TGTGCCAGCAGTGAAGATCCCAGGGGAAGTGGAAACACCATATATTTT. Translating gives CASSEDPRGSGNTIYF.

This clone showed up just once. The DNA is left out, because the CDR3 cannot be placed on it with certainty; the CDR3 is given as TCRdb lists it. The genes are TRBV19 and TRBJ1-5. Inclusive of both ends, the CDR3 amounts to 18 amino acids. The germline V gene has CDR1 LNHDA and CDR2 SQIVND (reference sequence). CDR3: CARETREVGAVFWQPQHF.

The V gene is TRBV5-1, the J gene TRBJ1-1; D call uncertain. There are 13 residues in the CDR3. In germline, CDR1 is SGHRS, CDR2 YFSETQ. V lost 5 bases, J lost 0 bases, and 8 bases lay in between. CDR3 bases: TGCGCCAGCAGTGACATACTGAACACTGAAGCTTTCTTT. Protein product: CASSDILNTEAFF.

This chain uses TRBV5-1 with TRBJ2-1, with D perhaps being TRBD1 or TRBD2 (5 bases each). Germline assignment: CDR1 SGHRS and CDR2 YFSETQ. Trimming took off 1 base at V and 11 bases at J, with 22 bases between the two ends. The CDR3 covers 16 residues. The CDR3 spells CASSLRGEGIQDKQFF. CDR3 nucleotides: TGCGCCAGCAGCTTGAGGGGAGAGGGCATCCAGGATAAGCAGTTCTTC.

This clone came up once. The CDR3 nucleotides are TGCGCCAGCAGATCCGGGACAGGGGCCCCGAAGACTGAAGCTTTCTTT. Encoded protein: CASRSGTGAPKTEAFF. This rearrangement joins TRBV4-1 to TRBJ1-1, with TRBD1 matching over 10 bases. The CDR3 covers 16 residues. V dropped 6 bases and J dropped 5; count of bases not matched to a gene: 12. Germline V CDR1 and CDR2: MGHRA, YSYEKL.

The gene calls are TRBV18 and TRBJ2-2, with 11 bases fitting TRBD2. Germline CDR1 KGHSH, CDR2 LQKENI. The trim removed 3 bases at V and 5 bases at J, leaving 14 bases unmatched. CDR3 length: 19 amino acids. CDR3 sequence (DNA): TGTGCCAGCTCACCCGGACTTGCACTAGCGGGAGTAGGGACCGGGGAGCTGTTTTTT. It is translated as CASSPGLALAGVGTGELFF.